These T cell receptor beta chains were read from a single sample in a study of CD8+CD57+ T cells in acquired aplastic anemia. In TCRdb, the reads were re-called with MiXCR into one record per CDR3 protein. The sample carries 450,000 to 550,000 distinct CDR3 sequences, under 40% recorded once. Sample: sorted CD4+, CD8+, or CD8+CD57+ T cells (not recorded which) from PBMCs. The receptor set was obtained from a human donor with aplastic anemia. The CDR3 runs from the conserved cysteine through the conserved F or W. A D gene is named only where the DNA matches it firmly. Rows give clone size only sometimes, using once, few, many, or a class for an expanded clone.

DNA,CDR3,J,V,size,D,length
TGCAGCGTAGCTTCCCAGGGGTTGGGCTATGGCTACACCTTC,CSVASQGLGYGYTF,TRBJ1-2,TRBV29-1,NA,NA,14
TGTGCCACCAGTCGGGCGGGGGGCACAGATACGCAGTATTTT,CATSRAGGTDTQYF,TRBJ2-3,TRBV24-1,many,TRBD2,14
TGTGCCAGCAGCGCAAACGGGGAAAGTGGCTACACCTTC,CASSANGESGYTF,TRBJ1-2,TRBV7-9,many,NA,13
TGTGCCAGCAGCCAAAGATTAAACCCGAGCGGCAATGAGCAGTTCTTC,CASSQRLNPSGNEQFF,TRBJ2-1,TRBV25-1,NA,NA,16
TGTGCCAGCAGCGGCCGCCGGGCCGCGGCTAGTGAAAAACTGTTTTTT,CASSGRRAAASEKLFF,TRBJ1-4,TRBV25-1,NA,NA,16
TGTGCCAGCAGCTTGGCCCCCTTCGATACGCAGTATTTT,CASSLAPFDTQYF,TRBJ2-3,TRBV5-8,many,NA,13
TGCAGTACTAGTCTGGTTTCCATGAATGAGCAGTTCTTC,CSTSLVSMNEQFF,TRBJ2-1,TRBV20-1,NA,NA,13
TGTGCCAGCAGCTCCGGGGGCTATAATTCACCCCTCCACTTT,CASSSGGYNSPLHF,TRBJ1-6,TRBV5-5,few,NA,14
TGTGCCAGCAGTGAAGCTAACTATGGCTACACCTTC,CASSEANYGYTF,TRBJ1-2,TRBV6-1,many,NA,12
TGTGCCAGCAGCCAGAGACATGGCGGGGGGGTCTACAATGAGCAGTTCTTC,CASSQRHGGGVYNEQFF,TRBJ2-1,TRBV11-1,NA,TRBD2,17
TGTGCCGGCAGCTTAGGAGTTTGGGGGGAGACCCAGTACTTC,CAGSLGVWGETQYF,TRBJ2-5,TRBV7-9,NA,NA,14
TGCGCCAGCAGCCAAGTGGGTGTGGGGCAGCCCCAGCATTTT,CASSQVGVGQPQHF,TRBJ1-5,TRBV4-1,few,NA,14
TGTGCCAGCAGTGACTGGGGGCCCAACTATGGCTACACCTTC,CASSDWGPNYGYTF,TRBJ1-2,TRBV2,many,NA,14
TGTGCCAGCAGTGTACGGACAGGGACAAATTCACCCCTCCACTTT,CASSVRTGTNSPLHF,TRBJ1-6,TRBV2,NA,TRBD1,15
TGTGCCAGCAGTGAATTAGGGGGAAGTTCACCCCTCCACTTT,CASSELGGSSPLHF,TRBJ1-6,TRBV2,few,NA,14
TGTGCCAGCTCACCGGGGACAGGGATTCAGCCCCAGCATTTT,CASSPGTGIQPQHF,TRBJ1-5,TRBV18,few,TRBD1,14
TGTGCCAGCAGTTTCCAGCGGCTCGAGCAGTACTTC,CASSFQRLEQYF,TRBJ2-7,TRBV7-3,NA,NA,12
TGTGCCAGCACCTACGGACAGGGTGCTGAAGCTTTCTTT,CASTYGQGAEAFF,TRBJ1-1,TRBV6-1,NA,TRBD1,13
TGTGCCTCGGGGAGCAATCAGCCCCAGCATTTT,CASGSNQPQHF,TRBJ1-5,TRBV25-1,many,NA,11
TGTGCCAGCAGCTTAGGGACAGGGAGGGTGAATGAGCAGTTCTTC,CASSLGTGRVNEQFF,TRBJ2-1,TRBV11-1,once,NA,15
TGTACCAGCAGCTCCGGGACAGGGGTTGTAGAGACCCAGTACTTC,CTSSSGTGVVETQYF,TRBJ2-5,TRBV19,few,TRBD1,15
TGTGCCAGCAGTTATTGGACTAGCGGGCGTTACAATGAGCAGTTCTTC,CASSYWTSGRYNEQFF,TRBJ2-1,TRBV28,NA,TRBD2,16
TGTGCCACCAGTGACCCCGGACAGGGGGGGTCACCCCTCCACTTT,CATSDPGQGGSPLHF,TRBJ1-6,TRBV24-1,NA,TRBD1,15
TGCAGTGCTACCGACCCCACGGACAGGTTGAACACTGAAGCTTTCTTT,CSATDPTDRLNTEAFF,TRBJ1-1,TRBV20-1,NA,TRBD1,16
TGCAGTGCTAGAGATGGGACCATGTTAACGCAGTATTTT,CSARDGTMLTQYF,TRBJ2-3,TRBV20-1,many,NA,13
TGTGCCAGCGGACGGGTGGGAGGGCGGACTAATGAAAAACTGTTTTTT,CASGRVGGRTNEKLFF,TRBJ1-4,TRBV10-3,few,NA,16
TGCGCCAGCAGCTTGGTCCCAGGGGCCAACTATGGCTACACCTTC,CASSLVPGANYGYTF,TRBJ1-2,TRBV5-1,many,NA,15
TGTGCCAGCAGCCAAGGTGCGGGGGGGTTCTCCTACGAGCAGTACTTC,CASSQGAGGFSYEQYF,TRBJ2-7,TRBV14,many,TRBD2,16